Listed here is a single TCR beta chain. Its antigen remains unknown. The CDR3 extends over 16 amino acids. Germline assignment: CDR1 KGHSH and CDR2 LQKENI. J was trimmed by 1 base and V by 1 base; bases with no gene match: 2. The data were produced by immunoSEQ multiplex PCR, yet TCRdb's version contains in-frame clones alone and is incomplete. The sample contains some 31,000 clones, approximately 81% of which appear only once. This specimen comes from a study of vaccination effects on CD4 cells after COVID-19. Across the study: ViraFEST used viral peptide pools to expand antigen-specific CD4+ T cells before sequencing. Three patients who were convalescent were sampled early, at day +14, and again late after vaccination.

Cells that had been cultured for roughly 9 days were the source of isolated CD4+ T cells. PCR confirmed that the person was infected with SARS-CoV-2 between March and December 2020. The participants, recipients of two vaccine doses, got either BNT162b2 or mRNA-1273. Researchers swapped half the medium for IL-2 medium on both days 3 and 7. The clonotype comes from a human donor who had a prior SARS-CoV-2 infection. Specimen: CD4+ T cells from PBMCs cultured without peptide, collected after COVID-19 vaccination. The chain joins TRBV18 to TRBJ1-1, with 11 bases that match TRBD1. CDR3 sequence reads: CASSPRTGGRNTEAFF. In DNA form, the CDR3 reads TGTGCCAGCTCACCACGGACAGGGGGCAGGAACACTGAAGCTTTCTTT. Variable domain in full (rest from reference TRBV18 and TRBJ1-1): NAGVMQNPRHLVRRRGQEARLRCSPMKGHSHVYWYRQLPEEGLKFMVYLQKENIIDESGMPKERFSAEFPKEGPSILRIQQVVRGDSAAYFCASSPRTGGRNTEAFFGQGTRLTVV.